This T cell receptor (beta chain) originates from a study of T cell repertoires in urothelial bladder cancer. Study-level results: Up to roughly 15% of carcinoma infiltrating lymphocytes belonged to one T-cell clone. Carcinoma specimens had median roughly 2% tumor infiltrating lymphocytes, benign about 12%. Carcinoma specimens had fewer T cells than benign specimens.

Profiled with immunoSEQ multiplex PCR; TCRdb holds only in-frame clones, not every one. This table holds fewer than 15,000 clones, just over 65% found once. Trimming took off 6 bases at V and 2 bases at J, with 9 bases between the two ends. The length of the CDR3 is 13 residues. Germline CDR1 is MRHNA and CDR2 is SNTAGT. A note on this clone: Its antigen is currently unknown.

This clonotype was obtained from a human donor with urothelial carcinoma. The V and J genes are TRBV6-4 and TRBJ2-3; D is unresolved. Sequenced material: tumor-infiltrating cells from bladder cancer. CDR3: CASSLEVTDTQYF. The CDR3, as DNA: TGTGCCAGCAGCTTAGAGGTCACAGATACGCAGTATTTT.